This TCR beta chain derives from a study of technical replicates of blood from a handful of donors (dated by TCRdb to about 2017). The library was produced with the immunoSEQ multiplex PCR assay. TCRdb re-hosts the immuneACCESS table, in-frame sequences only. Its copies lack some clones; in the studies checked, an unresolved V gene accounts for under half of them, and the cause for the rest is not known. Present in this sample are tens of thousands of clones, around 94% of which were seen just once. The ten most abundant clones make up under 0.4% of the sample. Concerning this clone: The target of this receptor is not known. No quality values exist for individual bases; no much larger clone is one base distant.

The sample taken for sequencing was T cells isolated from PBMCs. The clonotype comes from a human donor in good health.

The CDR3 protein: CASSLFFPGTSGSLDTQYF. The nucleotides read TGTGCCAGCAGTTTATTTTTCCCCGGGACTAGCGGGAGTTTAGATACGCAGTATTTT. Here the chain combines TRBV28 and TRBJ2-3, and TRBD2 matches 14 of the central bases. Taken from cysteine to phenylalanine, the CDR3 has 19 residues. Only the CDR3 DNA stays, 57 bases, in frame from base 1. V lost 1 base and J lost 5 bases, and the count of bases not matched to a germline gene is 11. The CDR1 and CDR2 encoded by the germline V gene are MDHEN and SYDVKM.